These T cell receptor beta chains were read from a single sample in a study of neurological immune-mediated disorders. TCRdb fed the 5' RACE reads into MiXCR, producing one record per CDR3 protein. The sample includes 55,000 to 75,000 distinct CDR3 sequences, 2% to 3% of them seen just once. Sample: PBMCs. The source is a man between 50 and 59 years old with multiple sclerosis. CDR3s include the opening cysteine and the closing phenylalanine or tryptophan. The D gene is left open where the match is weak. Where a row states a size, it is once, few, many or the class of an expanded clone; other rows omit it.

CDR3: CAIRVAGSNTGELFF
DNA: TGTGCCATCAGGGTAGCGGGGTCGAACACCGGGGAGCTGTTTTTT
size: many
J: TRBJ2-2
V: TRBV10-3
D: TRBD2

CDR3: CASSQDINTGELFF
DNA: TGCGCCAGCAGCCAGGACATTAACACCGGGGAGCTGTTTTTT
size: many
J: TRBJ2-2
V: TRBV4-1
D: NA

CDR3: CASRLTGTGRANTEAFF
DNA: TGCGCCAGCAGGCTGACCGGGACAGGGCGGGCGAACACTGAAGCTTTCTTT
size: many
J: TRBJ1-1
V: TRBV5-1
D: TRBD1

CDR3: CASSLGPPKTETQYF
DNA: TGTGCCAGCTCACTGGGACCGCCAAAAACAGAGACCCAGTACTTC
size: many
J: TRBJ2-5
V: TRBV18
D: NA

CDR3: CASSEERIGTDTQYF
DNA: TGTGCCAGCAGTGAAGAGCGTATCGGCACAGATACGCAGTATTTT
size: many
J: TRBJ2-3
V: TRBV6-1
D: NA

CDR3: CSAKRPGQGTFF
DNA: TGCAGTGCAAAGAGGCCGGGACAGGGAACTTTCTTT
size: many
J: TRBJ1-1
V: TRBV20-1
D: TRBD1

CDR3: CASSLSPGDYEQYF
DNA: TGTGCCAGCAGCTTAAGTCCAGGGGACTACGAGCAGTACTTC
size: many
J: TRBJ2-7
V: TRBV7-2
D: NA

CDR3: CASSLVGGVETQYF
DNA: TGCGCCAGCAGCTTGGTTGGAGGGGTGGAGACCCAGTACTTC
size: many
J: TRBJ2-5
V: TRBV5-1
D: NA

CDR3: CSARSGEGNGYTF
DNA: TGCAGTGCTAGGTCAGGGGAGGGGAATGGCTACACCTTC
size: many
J: TRBJ1-2
V: TRBV20-1
D: NA

CDR3: CASSLGQVASTDTQYF
DNA: TGCGCCAGCAGCTTGGGACAGGTGGCCTCCACAGATACGCAGTATTTT
size: many
J: TRBJ2-3
V: TRBV5-1
D: NA

CDR3: CASRAGLSYNEQFF
DNA: TGTGCCAGCAGGGCGGGACTATCCTACAATGAGCAGTTCTTC
size: many
J: TRBJ2-1
V: TRBV7-9
D: TRBD2

CDR3: CASSSGTGGGGTEAFF
DNA: TGTGCCAGCAGTTCCGGGACAGGGGGGGGTGGCACTGAAGCTTTCTTT
size: many
J: TRBJ1-1
V: TRBV7-2
D: TRBD1

CDR3: CASSLRLGDSMNTEAFF
DNA: TGCGCCAGCAGCTTAAGATTGGGGGACAGTATGAACACTGAAGCTTTCTTT
size: many
J: TRBJ1-1
V: TRBV5-1
D: TRBD1

CDR3: CASKFGTGANVLTF
DNA: TGTGCCAGCAAATTCGGAACTGGGGCCAACGTCCTGACTTTC
size: many
J: TRBJ2-6
V: TRBV2
D: NA

CDR3: CASSLADRGSGELFF
DNA: TGTGCCAGCAGCTTAGCTGACAGGGGTTCCGGGGAGCTGTTTTTT
size: many
J: TRBJ2-2
V: TRBV7-8
D: TRBD1

CDR3: CASSLTPITDTQYF
DNA: TGTGCCAGCAGCTTGACCCCTATCACAGATACGCAGTATTTT
size: many
J: TRBJ2-3
V: TRBV5-6
D: NA

CDR3: CASSFRGGETQYF
DNA: TGTGCCAGCAGTTTCAGAGGTGGGGAGACCCAGTACTTC
size: few
J: TRBJ2-5
V: TRBV12-3/TRBV12-4
D: NA

CDR3: CASSFIGGTGDSPLHF
DNA: TGTGCCAGCAGCTTTATCGGTGGGACAGGAGACTCACCCCTCCACTTT
size: many
J: TRBJ1-6
V: TRBV7-2
D: TRBD1

CDR3: CASSPAQETQYF
DNA: TGTGCCAGCTCACCAGCCCAAGAGACCCAGTACTTC
size: many
J: TRBJ2-5
V: TRBV18
D: NA

CDR3: CASTPGYEQYF
DNA: TGTGCCAGCACCCCAGGTTACGAGCAGTACTTC
size: many
J: TRBJ2-7
V: TRBV12-3/TRBV12-4
D: NA

CDR3: CASSFDLAGANVLTF
DNA: TGTGCCAGCAGCTTCGATCTCGCTGGGGCCAACGTCCTGACTTTC
size: many
J: TRBJ2-6
V: TRBV5-8
D: NA

CDR3: CASSSRQGSPNYEQYF
DNA: TGTGCCAGCAGCTCGCGACAGGGCTCTCCCAACTACGAGCAGTACTTC
size: NA
J: TRBJ2-7
V: TRBV7-2
D: TRBD1

CDR3: CASKETGANTGELFF
DNA: TGTGCCAGCAAAGAGACAGGAGCGAACACCGGGGAGCTGTTTTTT
size: many
J: TRBJ2-2
V: TRBV2
D: NA

CDR3: CASGNHRGGNNEQFF
DNA: TGTGCCAGCGGAAACCACAGGGGAGGAAACAATGAGCAGTTCTTC
size: many
J: TRBJ2-1
V: TRBV5-5
D: NA

CDR3: CASSLYRGYEQYF
DNA: TGTGCCAGCAGCTTATACCGCGGCTACGAGCAGTACTTC
size: NA
J: TRBJ2-7
V: TRBV11-3
D: NA

CDR3: CASSFYICSASGHAETQYF
DNA: NA
size: NA
J: TRBJ2-5
V: TRBV7-9
D: NA